The clone carrying this TCR beta chain was seen just once. Its antigen remains unknown. The data were taken from a study of T cell responses to AZD1222 COVID-19 vaccine. This CDR3 is 19 amino acids long. Between the trimmed V and J ends, which lost 0 bases and 0 bases, there was a span of 17 bases. Germline-derived CDR1 and CDR2 are SGHAT and FQNNGV. Measured with immunoSEQ multiplex PCR; TCRdb has only the in-frame clones, and not every one. The data contain some 97,000 clones, approximately 91% of them singletons. The study, taken as a whole, reports: The donors showed a predominance of white British ancestry and of females, with possible underestimation of clonal diversity. Dominant CD4 TCR responses targeted spike regions 160-218 and 743-854. Two AZD1222 administrations were followed by greater Spike-specific TCR breadth and depth.

The sequence was collected from an adult in good health. The chain is built from TRBV11-2 and TRBJ2-2; perhaps D is TRBD1 or TRBD2 (5 bases each). Sequences were derived from peripheral blood, sampled on day 0 of AZD1222 vaccination. DNA for the CDR3: TGTGCCAGCAGCTTAGATCGGTGGGGGTCCGCGCCGAACACCGGGGAGCTGTTTTTT. Translating gives CASSLDRWGSAPNTGELFF.